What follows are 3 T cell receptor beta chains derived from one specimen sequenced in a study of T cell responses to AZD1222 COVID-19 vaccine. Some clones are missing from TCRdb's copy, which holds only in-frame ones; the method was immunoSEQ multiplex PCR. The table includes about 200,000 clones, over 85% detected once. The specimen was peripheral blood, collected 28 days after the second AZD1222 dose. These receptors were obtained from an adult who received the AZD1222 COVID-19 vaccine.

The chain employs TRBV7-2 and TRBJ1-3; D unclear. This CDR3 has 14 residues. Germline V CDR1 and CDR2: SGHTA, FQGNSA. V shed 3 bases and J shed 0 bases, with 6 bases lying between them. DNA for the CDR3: TGTGCCAGCAGCTTCGGGAGCTCTGGAAACACCATATATTTT. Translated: CASSFGSSGNTIYF.

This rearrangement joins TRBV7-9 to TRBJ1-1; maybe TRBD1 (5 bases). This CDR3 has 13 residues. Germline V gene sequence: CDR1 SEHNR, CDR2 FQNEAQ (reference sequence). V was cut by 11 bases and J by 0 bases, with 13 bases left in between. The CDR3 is CAGLGPLNTEAFF. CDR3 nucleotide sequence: TGTGCCGGCCTGGGACCCTTGAACACTGAAGCTTTCTTT.

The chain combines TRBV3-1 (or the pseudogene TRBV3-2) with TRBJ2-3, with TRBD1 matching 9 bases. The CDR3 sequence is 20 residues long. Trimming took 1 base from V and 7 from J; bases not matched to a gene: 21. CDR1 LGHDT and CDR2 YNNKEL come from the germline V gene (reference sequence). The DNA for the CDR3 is TGTGCCAGCAGCCAAGTGAGCCAAAACAGGGGGCCGGGGGGCATTTATACGCAGTATTTT. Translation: CASSQVSQNRGPGGIYTQYF.